This T cell receptor beta chain was recovered during a study of T-cell memory formation after mild COVID-19 (dated by TCRdb to the early 2020s). Context from the whole study: Most TCR sequence clusters were specific to one of the two donors. Two young, previously healthy adult volunteers made up the cohort, one male and one female. In a couple of donors, T-cell clones that expanded and contracted after mild COVID-19 were followed by sequencing TCRalpha and TCRbeta repertoires longitudinally.

The sample holds a few counts of this clonotype. No cognate antigen has been identified for it. No base-level quality is on record; no much larger clone is a single base apart. Looking up the germline V gene (reference sequence) yields CDR1 DFQATT and CDR2 SNEGSKA. V is reduced by 0 bases and J by 0 bases, leaving a spacing of 9 bases between them. The CDR3 numbers 15 residues from cysteine through phenylalanine. Only CDR3 DNA remains: 45 bases, in frame from the first base. Ficoll-Paque density gradient centrifugation was used to isolate PBMCs. The instrument was an Illumina NovaSeq 6000. Using 5'RACE with constant-segment primers, TCRalpha and TCRbeta cDNA libraries were constructed, with sample barcodes and unique molecular identifiers added in the process. RNA was extracted from every sample with Trizol reagent. Library amplification was performed in two PCR steps, and a second sample barcode and Illumina TruSeq adapters were introduced in the second step. Libraries were sequenced on an Illumina NovaSeq with 2 x 150 bp paired-end reads. Per the source publication's procedure: Demultiplexing of reads and collapsing into UMI-guided consensus sequences were performed with migec v1.2.7. Using mixcr v2.1.11, UMI consensuses were aligned to TRA and TRB V and J templates and then assembled into clonotypes. Clonotypes were classified as expanded or contracted when called significant by both edgeR and NoisET, with noise models trained on biological replicates. edgeR calls used a false discovery rate-adjusted p below 0.01 and a log2 fold-change threshold of 1. As an exploratory analysis of dynamics, PCA with hierarchical clustering was applied to max-normalized trajectories of the 1000 most abundant clonotypes. Each responding clone was given a CD4 or CD8 phenotype based on the CD4+ and CD8+ repertoires, which had been sequenced separately. TCRdb's own reprocessing of the public reads used fastp at Q25 and MiXCR and kept productive beta chains. Each CDR3 protein appears once, grouped with its most common genes and DNA. For this entry, the V and J calls and clone size follow TCRdb and not the study's own pipeline. This sample has 190,000 or so distinct CDR3 sequences in its table, and about 20% of those were observed once. The top ten clones comprise about 23% of the sample.

Results and caveats for the whole study, not just this receptor: Some responding clones were detected in pre-infection memory, which suggested that pre-existing cross-reactive memory T cells had joined the SARS-CoV-2 response. Balanced CD4/CD8 phenotypes were observed for clones contracting from day 15 to 85, whereas a bias towards CD4+ was observed for a second wave of clones expanding from day 15 to 37. The study included only a couple of mild cases, and larger cohorts that include severe cases with pre-infection samples were judged to be necessary. SARS-CoV-2 specificity was not confirmed for the second-wave clones peaking on day 37. Contracting CD4+ clones turned up mainly in the CM and EM memory subsets, whereas EMRA was where CD8+ clones were enriched.

The sequenced material came from PBMCs or a T cell subset sorted from them (not recorded which). The sequence came from an adult woman who had mild COVID-19 (a few samples of this study predate the infection). The sample titles of this study are shuffled in the database, so cell type and time point are left out; the donor was told from shared clones. The sequence links TRBV20-1 to TRBJ2-1, with the D gene not confidently named. This receptor has the CDR3 CSARERSSSYNEQFF. In nucleotides, the sequence is TGCAGTGCTAGAGAACGTTCGAGCTCCTACAATGAGCAGTTCTTC.